This T cell receptor (beta chain) stems from a study of T cells in Graves' hyperthyroidism and ophthalmopathy. Study context: Prior to any treatment, at the point of initial diagnosis, peripheral blood was collected.

This clonotype showed up many times. The CDR3 is 16 residues long. Germline V gene sequence: CDR1 SGHTA, CDR2 FQGNSA. Trimming removed 5 bases from V and 4 bases from J; junction bases left unmatched: 5. Authors of the study amplified TCR beta CDR3 regions from RNA transcripts. A set of HTBI primers served as the primers for a first-round RT-PCR of the TCR CDR3. TCRdb re-derived calls from the multiplex PCR reads in MiXCR, one entry per CDR3 protein. The table has around 570,000 distinct CDR3 sequences, about 20% seen once. The clonotype was recovered from a man aged 35-49 years with Graves' ophthalmopathy. The chain carries TRBV7-2 and TRBJ2-5; 15 bases are a match to TRBD2. Sequenced input: blood. DNA of the CDR3: TGTGCCAGCAGCCCGCGGGGACTAGCGGGGGGAGAGACCCAGTACTTC. This codes for CASSPRGLAGGETQYF.